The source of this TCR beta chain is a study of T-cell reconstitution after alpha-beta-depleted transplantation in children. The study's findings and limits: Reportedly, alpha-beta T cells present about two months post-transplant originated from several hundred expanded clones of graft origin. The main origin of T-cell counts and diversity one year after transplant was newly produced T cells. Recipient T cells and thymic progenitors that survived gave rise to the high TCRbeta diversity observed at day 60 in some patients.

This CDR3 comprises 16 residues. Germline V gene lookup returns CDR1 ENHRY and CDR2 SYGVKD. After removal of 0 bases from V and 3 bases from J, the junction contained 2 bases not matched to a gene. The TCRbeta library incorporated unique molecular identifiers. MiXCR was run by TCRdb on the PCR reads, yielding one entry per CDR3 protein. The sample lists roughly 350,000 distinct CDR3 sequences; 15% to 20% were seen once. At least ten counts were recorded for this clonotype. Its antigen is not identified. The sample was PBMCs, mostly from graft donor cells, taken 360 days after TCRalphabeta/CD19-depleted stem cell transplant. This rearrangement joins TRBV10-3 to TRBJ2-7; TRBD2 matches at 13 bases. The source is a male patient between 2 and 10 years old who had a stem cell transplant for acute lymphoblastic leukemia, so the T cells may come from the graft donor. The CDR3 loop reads CAISESWTSGSYEQYF. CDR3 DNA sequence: TGTGCCATCAGTGAGTCCTGGACTAGCGGGAGCTACGAGCAGTACTTC.